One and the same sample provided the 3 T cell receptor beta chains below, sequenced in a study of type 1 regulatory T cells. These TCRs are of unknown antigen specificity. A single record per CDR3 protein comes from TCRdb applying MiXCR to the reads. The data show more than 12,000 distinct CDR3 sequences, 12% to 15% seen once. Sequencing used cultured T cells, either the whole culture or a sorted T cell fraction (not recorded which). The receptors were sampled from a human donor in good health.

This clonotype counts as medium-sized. CDR3 region: CASSQDLTSGSVNEQFF. The CDR3 bases are TGTGCCAGCAGCCAAGATTTAACTAGCGGGAGTGTGAATGAGCAGTTCTTC. The rearrangement uses TRBV3-1 and TRBJ2-1; 11 nucleotides line up with TRBD2. Germline V gene data show CDR1 as LGHDT and CDR2 as YNNKEL (reference sequence). This CDR3 spans 17 amino acids. V lost 0 bases, J lost 7 bases, and 8 bases stayed unmatched.

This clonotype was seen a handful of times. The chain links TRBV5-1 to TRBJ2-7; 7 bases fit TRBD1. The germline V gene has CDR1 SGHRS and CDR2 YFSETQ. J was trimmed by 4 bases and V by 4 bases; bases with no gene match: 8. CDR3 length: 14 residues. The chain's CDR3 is CASSPGTEFYEQYF. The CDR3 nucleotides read TGCGCCAGCAGCCCCGGGACAGAATTTTACGAGCAGTACTTC.

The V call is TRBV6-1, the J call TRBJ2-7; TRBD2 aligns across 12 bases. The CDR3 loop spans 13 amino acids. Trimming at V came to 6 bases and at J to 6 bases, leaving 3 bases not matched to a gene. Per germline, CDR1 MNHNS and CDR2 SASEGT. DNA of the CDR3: TGTGCCAGCAGGACTAGCGGGAGTTTCGAGCAGTACTTC. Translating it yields CASRTSGSFEQYF.